Included here is one TCR beta chain sequence, with context. The V and J ends lost 4 bases and 7 bases, in that order; junction bases with no gene match: 7. Per germline, CDR1 SGHNT and CDR2 YENEEA. CDR3 length: 15 residues. The sample is drawn from a study of technical replicates of blood from a handful of donors. The data were produced by immunoSEQ multiplex PCR, yet TCRdb's version contains in-frame clones alone and is incomplete. The profile shows some 81,000 clones, 75% to 95% of them singletons. The sequenced material came from T cells isolated from PBMCs. The chain links TRBV11-3 to TRBJ2-2; TRBD1 aligns across 9 bases. The sequence was obtained from a human donor in good health. CDR3 in amino acids: CASSSTQGAGGELFF. DNA for the CDR3: TGTGCCAGCAGCTCTACACAGGGGGCCGGCGGGGAGCTGTTTTTT.